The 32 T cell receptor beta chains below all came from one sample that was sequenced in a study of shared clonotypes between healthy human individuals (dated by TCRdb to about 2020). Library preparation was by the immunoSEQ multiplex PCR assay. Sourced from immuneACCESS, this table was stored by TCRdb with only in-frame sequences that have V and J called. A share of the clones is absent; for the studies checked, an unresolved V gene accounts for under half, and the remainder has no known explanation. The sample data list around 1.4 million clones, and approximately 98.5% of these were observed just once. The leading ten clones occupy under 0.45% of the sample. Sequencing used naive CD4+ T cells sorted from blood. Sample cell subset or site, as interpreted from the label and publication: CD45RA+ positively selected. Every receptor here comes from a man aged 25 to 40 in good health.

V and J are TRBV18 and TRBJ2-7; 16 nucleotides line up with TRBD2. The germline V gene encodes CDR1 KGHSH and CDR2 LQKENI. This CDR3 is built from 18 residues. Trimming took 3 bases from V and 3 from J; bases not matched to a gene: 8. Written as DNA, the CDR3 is TGTGCCAGCTCACCGCCGGGACTAGCGGGAGGGCAAGGCTACGAGCAGTACTTC. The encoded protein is CASSPPGLAGGQGYEQYF.

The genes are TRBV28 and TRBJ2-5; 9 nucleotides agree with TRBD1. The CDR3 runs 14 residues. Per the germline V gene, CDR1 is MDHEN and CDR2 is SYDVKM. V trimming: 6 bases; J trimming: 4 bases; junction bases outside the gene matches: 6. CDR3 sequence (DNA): TGTGCCAGCAGGAAAACAGGGGGCAGAGAGACCCAGTACTTC. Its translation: CASRKTGGRETQYF.

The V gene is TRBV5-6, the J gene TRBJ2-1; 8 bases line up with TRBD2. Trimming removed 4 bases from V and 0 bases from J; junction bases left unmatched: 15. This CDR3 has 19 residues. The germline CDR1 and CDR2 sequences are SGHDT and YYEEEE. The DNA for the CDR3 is TGTGCCAGCAGCGTTACCCGTATGACTAGCGCTCTCTCCTACAATGAGCAGTTCTTC. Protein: CASSVTRMTSALSYNEQFF.

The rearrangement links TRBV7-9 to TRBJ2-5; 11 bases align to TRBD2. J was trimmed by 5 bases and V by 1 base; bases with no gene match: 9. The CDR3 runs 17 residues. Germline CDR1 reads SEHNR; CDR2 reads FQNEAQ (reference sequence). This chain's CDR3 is CASSLGGLAGGGETQYF. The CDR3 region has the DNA TGTGCCAGCAGCTTAGGGGGGCTAGCGGGAGGAGGCGAGACCCAGTACTTC.

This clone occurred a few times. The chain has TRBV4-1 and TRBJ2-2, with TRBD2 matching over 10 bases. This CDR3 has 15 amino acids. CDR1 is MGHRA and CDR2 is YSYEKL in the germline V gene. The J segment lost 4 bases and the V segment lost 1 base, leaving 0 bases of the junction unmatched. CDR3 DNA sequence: TGCGCCAGCAGCCAAGGACTAGCGGGCACCGGGGAGCTGTTTTTT. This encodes CASSQGLAGTGELFF.

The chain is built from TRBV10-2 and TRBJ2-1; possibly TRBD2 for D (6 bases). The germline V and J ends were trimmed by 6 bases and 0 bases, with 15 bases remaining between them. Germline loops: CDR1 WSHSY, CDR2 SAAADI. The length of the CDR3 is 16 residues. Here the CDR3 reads CASRASAPSSYNEQFF. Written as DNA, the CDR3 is TGCGCCAGCAGGGCTAGCGCACCTAGCTCCTACAATGAGCAGTTCTTC.

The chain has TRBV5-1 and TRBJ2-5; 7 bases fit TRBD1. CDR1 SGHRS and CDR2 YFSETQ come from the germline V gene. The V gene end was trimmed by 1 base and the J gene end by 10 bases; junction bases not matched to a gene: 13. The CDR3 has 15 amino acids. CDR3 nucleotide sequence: TGCGCCAGCAGCTTGATAGTTGATGGACAGGCGGTCCAGTACTTC. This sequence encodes CASSLIVDGQAVQYF.

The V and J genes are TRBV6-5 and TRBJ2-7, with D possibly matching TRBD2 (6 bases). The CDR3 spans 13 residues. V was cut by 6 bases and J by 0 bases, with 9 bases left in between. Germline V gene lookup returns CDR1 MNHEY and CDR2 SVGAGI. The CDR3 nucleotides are TGTGCCAGCAGGCGGGGTTACTCCTACGAGCAGTACTTC. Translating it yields CASRRGYSYEQYF.

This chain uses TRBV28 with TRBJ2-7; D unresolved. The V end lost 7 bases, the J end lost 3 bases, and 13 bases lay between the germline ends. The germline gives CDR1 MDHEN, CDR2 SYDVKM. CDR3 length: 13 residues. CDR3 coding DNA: TGTGCCAGCAACTTAGTAGGGAACTACGAGCAGTACTTC. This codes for CASNLVGNYEQYF.

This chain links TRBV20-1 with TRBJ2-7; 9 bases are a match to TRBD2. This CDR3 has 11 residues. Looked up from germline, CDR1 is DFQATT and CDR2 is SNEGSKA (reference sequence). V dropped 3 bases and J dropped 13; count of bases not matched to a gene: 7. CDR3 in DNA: TGCAGTGCTAGCACTAGCGGGCGTTCTTACTTC. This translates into CSASTSGRSYF.

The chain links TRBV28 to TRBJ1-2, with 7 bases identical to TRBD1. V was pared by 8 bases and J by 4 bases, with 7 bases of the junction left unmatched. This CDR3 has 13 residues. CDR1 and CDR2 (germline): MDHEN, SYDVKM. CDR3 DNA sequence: TGTGCCAGCCGGGACAGTGCGGCCTATGGCTACACCTTC. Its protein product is CASRDSAAYGYTF.

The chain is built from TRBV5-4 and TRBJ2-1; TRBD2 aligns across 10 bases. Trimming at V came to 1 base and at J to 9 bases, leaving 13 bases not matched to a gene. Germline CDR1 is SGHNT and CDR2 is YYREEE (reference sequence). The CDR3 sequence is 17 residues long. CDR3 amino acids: CASSLLLSGTSVGEQFF. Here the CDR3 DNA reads TGTGCCAGCAGCTTGCTTCTATCCGGGACTAGCGTAGGTGAGCAGTTCTTC.

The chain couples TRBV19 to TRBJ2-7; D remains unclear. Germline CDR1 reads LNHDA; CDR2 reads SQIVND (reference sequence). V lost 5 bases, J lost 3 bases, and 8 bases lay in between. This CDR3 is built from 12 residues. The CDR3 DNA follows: TGTGCCAGTAGTCAGCGAGGCTACGAGCAGTACTTC. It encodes CASSQRGYEQYF.

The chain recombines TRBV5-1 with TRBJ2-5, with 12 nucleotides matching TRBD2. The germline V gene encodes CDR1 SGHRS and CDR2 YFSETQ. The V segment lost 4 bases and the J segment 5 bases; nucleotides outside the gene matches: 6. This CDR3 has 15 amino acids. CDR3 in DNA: TGCGCCAGCAGCCCCAGACTAGCGGGAGTTGAGACCCAGTACTTC. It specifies CASSPRLAGVETQYF.

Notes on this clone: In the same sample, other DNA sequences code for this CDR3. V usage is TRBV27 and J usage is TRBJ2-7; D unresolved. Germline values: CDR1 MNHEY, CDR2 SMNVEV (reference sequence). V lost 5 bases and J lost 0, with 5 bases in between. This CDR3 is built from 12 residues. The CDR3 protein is CASSRDSYEQYF. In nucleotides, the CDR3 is TGTGCCAGCAGTCGTGACTCCTACGAGCAGTACTTC.

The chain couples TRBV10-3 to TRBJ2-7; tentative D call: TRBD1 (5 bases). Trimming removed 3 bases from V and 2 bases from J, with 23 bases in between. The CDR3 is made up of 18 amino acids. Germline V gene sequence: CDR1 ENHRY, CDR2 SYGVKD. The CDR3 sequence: CAISDPDTRPGATYEQYF. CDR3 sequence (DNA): TGTGCCATCAGTGATCCGGACACAAGACCGGGCGCGACCTACGAGCAGTACTTC.

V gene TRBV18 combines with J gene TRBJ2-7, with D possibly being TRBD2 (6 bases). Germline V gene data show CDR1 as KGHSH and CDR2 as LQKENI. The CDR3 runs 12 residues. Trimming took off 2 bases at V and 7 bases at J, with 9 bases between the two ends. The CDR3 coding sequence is TGTGCCAGCTCACCAATTCGGGAGGAGCAGTACTTC. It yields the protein CASSPIREEQYF.

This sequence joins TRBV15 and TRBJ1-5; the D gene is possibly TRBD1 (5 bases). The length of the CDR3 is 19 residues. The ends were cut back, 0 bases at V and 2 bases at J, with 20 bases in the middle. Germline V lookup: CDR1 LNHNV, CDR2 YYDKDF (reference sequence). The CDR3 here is CATSRDLGLEGKGNQPQHF. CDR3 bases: TGTGCCACCAGCAGAGATTTGGGGTTAGAGGGGAAGGGCAATCAGCCCCAGCATTTT.

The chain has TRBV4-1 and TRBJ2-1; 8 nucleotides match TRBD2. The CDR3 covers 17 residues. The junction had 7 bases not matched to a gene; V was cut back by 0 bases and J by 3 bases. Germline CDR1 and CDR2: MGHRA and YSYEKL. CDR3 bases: TGCGCCAGCAGCCAAGAGGGGGGCCTAGCGGGCTACAATGAGCAGTTCTTC. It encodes CASSQEGGLAGYNEQFF.

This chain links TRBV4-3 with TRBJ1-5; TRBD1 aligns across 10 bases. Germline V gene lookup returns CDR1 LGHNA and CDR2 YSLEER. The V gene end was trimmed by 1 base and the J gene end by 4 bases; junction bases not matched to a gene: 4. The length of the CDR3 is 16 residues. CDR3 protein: CASSQAAGQGNQPQHF. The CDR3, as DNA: TGCGCCAGCAGCCAAGCCGCGGGACAGGGGAATCAGCCCCAGCATTTT.

CDR3 in amino acids: CASSPKGTGGSREQFF. The CDR3 coding sequence is TGTGCCAGCTCACCAAAAGGGACAGGGGGCTCTCGCGAGCAGTTCTTC. V usage is TRBV18 and J usage is TRBJ2-1; 12 nucleotides match TRBD1. With V trimmed by 2 bases and J by 10 bases, 9 bases remained unmatched. Germline V gene lookup returns CDR1 KGHSH and CDR2 LQKENI. The length of the CDR3 is 16 residues.

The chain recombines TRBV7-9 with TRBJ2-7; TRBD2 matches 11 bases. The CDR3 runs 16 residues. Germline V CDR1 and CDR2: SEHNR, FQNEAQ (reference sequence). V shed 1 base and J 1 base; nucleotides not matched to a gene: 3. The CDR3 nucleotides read TGTGCCAGCAGCTTAGTACTAGCGGGAGCTTCCTACGAGCAGTACTTC. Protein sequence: CASSLVLAGASYEQYF.

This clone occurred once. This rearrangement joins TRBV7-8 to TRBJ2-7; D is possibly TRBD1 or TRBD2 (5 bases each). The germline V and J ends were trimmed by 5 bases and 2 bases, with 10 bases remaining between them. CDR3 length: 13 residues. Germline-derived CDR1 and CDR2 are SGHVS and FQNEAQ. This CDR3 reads CASSKLGPYEQYF. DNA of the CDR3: TGTGCCAGCAGCAAACTGGGACCCTACGAGCAGTACTTC.

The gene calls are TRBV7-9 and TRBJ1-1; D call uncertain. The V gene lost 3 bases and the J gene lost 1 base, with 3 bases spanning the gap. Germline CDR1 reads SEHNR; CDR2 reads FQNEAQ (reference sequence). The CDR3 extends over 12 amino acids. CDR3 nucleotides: TGTGCCAGCAGCTTCCAGAACACTGAAGCTTTCTTT. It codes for CASSFQNTEAFF.

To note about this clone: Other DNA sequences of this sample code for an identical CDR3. The DNA for the CDR3 is TGCGCCAGCAGCTTGGCGGCAGGGGACAATGAGCAGTTCTTC. It specifies CASSLAAGDNEQFF. The chain recombines TRBV5-1 with TRBJ2-1; possible D gene TRBD1, 6 bases. The CDR3 length is 14 residues. Per the germline V gene, CDR1 is SGHRS and CDR2 is YFSETQ. Deletions cut 0 bases from V and 5 bases from J, with 9 bases between.

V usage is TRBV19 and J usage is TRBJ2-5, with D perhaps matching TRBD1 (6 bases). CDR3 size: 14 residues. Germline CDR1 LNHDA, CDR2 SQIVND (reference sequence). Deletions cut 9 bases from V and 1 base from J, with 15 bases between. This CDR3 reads CASRRGDTQETQYF. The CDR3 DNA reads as TGTGCCAGCCGACGAGGGGACACCCAAGAGACCCAGTACTTC.

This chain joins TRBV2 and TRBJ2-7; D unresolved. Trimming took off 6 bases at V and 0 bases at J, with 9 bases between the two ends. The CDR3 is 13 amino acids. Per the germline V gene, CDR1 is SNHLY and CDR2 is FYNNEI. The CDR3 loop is CASRLKSSYEQYF. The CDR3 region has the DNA TGTGCCAGCAGACTGAAGAGCTCCTACGAGCAGTACTTC.

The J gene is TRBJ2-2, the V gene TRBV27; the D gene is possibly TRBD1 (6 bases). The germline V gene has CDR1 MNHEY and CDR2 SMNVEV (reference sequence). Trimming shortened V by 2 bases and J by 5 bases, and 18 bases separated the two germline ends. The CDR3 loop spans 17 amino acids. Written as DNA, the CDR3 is TGTGCCAGCAGTTTAGACAGGTGGCAGGCAAATACCGGGGAGCTGTTTTTT. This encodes CASSLDRWQANTGELFF.

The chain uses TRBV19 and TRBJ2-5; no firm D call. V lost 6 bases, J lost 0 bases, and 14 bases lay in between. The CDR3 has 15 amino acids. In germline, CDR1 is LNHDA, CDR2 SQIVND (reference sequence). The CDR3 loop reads CASSQLDPYQETQYF. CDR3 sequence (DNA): TGTGCCAGTAGCCAATTAGACCCGTACCAAGAGACCCAGTACTTC. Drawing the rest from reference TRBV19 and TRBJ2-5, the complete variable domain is DGGITQSPKYLFRKEGQNVTLSCEQNLNHDAMYWYRQDPGQGLRLIYYSQIVNDFQKGDIAEGYSVSREKKESFPLTVTSAQKNPTAFYLCASSQLDPYQETQYFGPGTRLLVL.

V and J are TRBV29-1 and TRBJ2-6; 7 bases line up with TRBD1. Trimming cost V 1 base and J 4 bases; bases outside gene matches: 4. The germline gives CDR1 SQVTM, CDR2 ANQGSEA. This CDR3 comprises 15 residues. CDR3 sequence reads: CSVEATGLGANVLTF. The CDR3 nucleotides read TGCAGCGTTGAAGCGACAGGGCTCGGGGCCAACGTCCTGACTTTC.

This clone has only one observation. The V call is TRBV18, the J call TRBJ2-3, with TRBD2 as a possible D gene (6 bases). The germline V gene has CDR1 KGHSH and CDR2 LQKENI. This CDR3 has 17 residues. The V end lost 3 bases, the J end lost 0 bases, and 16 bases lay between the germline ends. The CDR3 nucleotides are TGTGCCAGCTCACCCCGGGGTAGCGGTACTAGCACAGATACGCAGTATTTT. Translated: CASSPRGSGTSTDTQYF.

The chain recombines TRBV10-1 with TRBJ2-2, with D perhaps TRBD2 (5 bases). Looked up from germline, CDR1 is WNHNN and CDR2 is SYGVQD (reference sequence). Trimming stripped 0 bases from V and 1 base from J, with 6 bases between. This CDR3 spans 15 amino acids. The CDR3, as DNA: TGCGCCAGCAGTGAGTCTCGGGGGAACACCGGGGAGCTGTTTTTT. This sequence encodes CASSESRGNTGELFF.